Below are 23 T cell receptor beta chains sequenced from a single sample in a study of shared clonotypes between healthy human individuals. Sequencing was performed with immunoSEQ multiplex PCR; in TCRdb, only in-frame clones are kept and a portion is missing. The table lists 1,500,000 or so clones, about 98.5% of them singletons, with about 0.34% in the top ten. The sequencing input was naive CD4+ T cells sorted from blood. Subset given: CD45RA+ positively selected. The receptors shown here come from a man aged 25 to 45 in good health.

The CDR3 nucleotides are TGCGCCAGCAGCCAAGTAGGCAGGGGATACACAGATACGCAGTATTTT. Its protein product is CASSQVGRGYTDTQYF. The chain carries TRBV4-1 and TRBJ2-3; possible D gene TRBD1, 6 bases. Germline loops: CDR1 MGHRA, CDR2 YSYEKL. The CDR3 is made up of 16 amino acids. V was pared by 1 base and J by 2 bases, with 13 bases between.

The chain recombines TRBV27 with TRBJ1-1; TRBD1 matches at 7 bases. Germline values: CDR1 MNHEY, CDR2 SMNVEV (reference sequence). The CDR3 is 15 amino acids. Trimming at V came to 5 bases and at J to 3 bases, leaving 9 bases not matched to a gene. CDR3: CASSRQGSGYTEAFF. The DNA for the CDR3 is TGTGCCAGCAGTCGACAGGGTTCTGGGTACACTGAAGCTTTCTTT.

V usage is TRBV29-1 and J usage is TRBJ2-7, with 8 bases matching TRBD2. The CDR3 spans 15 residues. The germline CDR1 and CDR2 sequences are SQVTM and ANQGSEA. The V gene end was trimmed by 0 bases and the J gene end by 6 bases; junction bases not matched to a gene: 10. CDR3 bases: TGCAGCGTTGAAGAGCTCTCCGGGACTAGTAGCGAGCAGTACTTC. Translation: CSVEELSGTSSEQYF.

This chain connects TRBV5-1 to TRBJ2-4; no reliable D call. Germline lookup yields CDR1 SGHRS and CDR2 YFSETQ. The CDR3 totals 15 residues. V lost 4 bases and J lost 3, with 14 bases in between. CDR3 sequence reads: CASSSSGVGKNIQYF. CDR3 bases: TGCGCCAGCAGCAGCAGTGGGGTGGGCAAAAACATTCAGTACTTC. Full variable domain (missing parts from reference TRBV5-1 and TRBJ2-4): KAGVTQTPRYLIKTRGQQVTLSCSPISGHRSVSWYQQTPGQGLQFLFEYFSETQRNKGNFPGRFSGRQFSNSRSEMNVSTLELGDSALYLCASSSSGVGKNIQYFGAGTRLSVL.

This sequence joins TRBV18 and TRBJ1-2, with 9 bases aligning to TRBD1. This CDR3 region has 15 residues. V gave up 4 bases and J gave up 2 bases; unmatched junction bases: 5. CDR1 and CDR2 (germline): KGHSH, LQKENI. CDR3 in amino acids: CASSRNRGPNYGYTF. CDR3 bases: TGTGCCAGCTCACGGAACAGGGGGCCAAACTATGGCTACACCTTC.

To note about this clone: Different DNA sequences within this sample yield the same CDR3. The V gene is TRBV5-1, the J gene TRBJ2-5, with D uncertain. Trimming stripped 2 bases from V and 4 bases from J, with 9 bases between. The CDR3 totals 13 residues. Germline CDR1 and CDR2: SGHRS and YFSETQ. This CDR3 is CASSFDPSETQYF. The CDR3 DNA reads TGCGCCAGCAGCTTTGACCCATCAGAGACCCAGTACTTC.

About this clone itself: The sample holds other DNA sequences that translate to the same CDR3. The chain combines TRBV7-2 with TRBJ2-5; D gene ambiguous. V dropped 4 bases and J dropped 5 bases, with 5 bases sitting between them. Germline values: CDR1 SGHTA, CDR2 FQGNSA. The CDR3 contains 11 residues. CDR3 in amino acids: CASSSGETQYF. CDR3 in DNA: TGTGCCAGCAGCTCTGGGGAGACCCAGTACTTC.

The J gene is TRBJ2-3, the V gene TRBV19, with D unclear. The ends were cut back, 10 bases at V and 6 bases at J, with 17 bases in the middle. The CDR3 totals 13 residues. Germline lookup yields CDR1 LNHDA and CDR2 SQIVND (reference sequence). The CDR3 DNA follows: TGTGCCACCGAGAGCCGGCCTACTGATACGCAGTATTTT. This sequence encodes CATESRPTDTQYF. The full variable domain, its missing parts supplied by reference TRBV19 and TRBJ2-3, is DGGITQSPKYLFRKEGQNVTLSCEQNLNHDAMYWYRQDPGQGLRLIYYSQIVNDFQKGDIAEGYSVSREKKESFPLTVTSAQKNPTAFYLCATESRPTDTQYFGPGTRLTVL.

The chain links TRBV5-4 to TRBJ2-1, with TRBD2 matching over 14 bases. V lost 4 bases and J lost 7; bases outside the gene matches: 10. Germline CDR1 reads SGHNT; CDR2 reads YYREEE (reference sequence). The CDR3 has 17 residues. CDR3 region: CASSPGLAGVTWNEQFF. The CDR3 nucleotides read TGTGCCAGCAGCCCGGGACTAGCGGGAGTCACATGGAATGAGCAGTTCTTC. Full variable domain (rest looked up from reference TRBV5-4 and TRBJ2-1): ETGVTQSPTHLIKTRGQQVTLRCSSQSGHNTVSWYQQALGQGPQFIFQYYREEENGRGNFPPRFSGLQFPNYSSELNVNALELDDSALYLCASSPGLAGVTWNEQFFGPGTRLTVL.

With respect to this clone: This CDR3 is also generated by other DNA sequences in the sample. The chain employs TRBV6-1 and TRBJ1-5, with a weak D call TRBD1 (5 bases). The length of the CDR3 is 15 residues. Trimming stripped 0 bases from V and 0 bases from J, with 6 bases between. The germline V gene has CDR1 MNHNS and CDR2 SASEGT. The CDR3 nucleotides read TGTGCCAGCAGTGAAGCTGGGGGTAGCAATCAGCCCCAGCATTTT. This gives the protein CASSEAGGSNQPQHF.

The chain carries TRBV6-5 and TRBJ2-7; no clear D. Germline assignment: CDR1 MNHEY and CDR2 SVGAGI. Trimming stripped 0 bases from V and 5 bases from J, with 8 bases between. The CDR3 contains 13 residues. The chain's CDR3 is CASSYSRRHEQYF. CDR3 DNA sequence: TGTGCCAGCAGTTACTCTAGGCGCCACGAGCAGTACTTC.

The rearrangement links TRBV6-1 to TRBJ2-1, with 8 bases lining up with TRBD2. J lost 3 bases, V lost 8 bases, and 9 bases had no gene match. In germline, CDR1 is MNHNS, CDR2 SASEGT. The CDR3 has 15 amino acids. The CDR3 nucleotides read TGTGCCAGCCAGACTAGCGCCTTACTCTACAATGAGCAGTTCTTC. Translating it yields CASQTSALLYNEQFF.

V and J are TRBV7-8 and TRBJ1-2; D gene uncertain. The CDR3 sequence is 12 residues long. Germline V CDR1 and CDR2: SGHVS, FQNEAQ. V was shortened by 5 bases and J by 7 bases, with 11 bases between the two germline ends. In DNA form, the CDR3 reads TGTGCCAGCAGCCGACTTTTGGGTGGCTACACCTTC. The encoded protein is CASSRLLGGYTF.

The CDR3 DNA reads as TGTGCCAGCAGCTTAGAACGACTGACTAGCGGGAGGTATGAGCAGTTCTTC. Translated: CASSLERLTSGRYEQFF. This chain joins TRBV11-2 and TRBJ2-1; 13 nucleotides line up with TRBD2. This CDR3 region has 17 residues. Germline V gives CDR1 SGHAT, CDR2 FQNNGV. V shed 0 bases and J 8 bases; nucleotides not matched to a gene: 7. Supplemented by reference TRBV11-2 and TRBJ2-1, the full variable domain reads EAGVAQSPRYKIIEKRQSVAFWCNPISGHATLYWYQQILGQGPKLLIQFQNNGVVDDSQLPKDRFSAERLKGVDSTLKIQPAKLEDSAVYLCASSLERLTSGRYEQFFGPGTRLTVL.

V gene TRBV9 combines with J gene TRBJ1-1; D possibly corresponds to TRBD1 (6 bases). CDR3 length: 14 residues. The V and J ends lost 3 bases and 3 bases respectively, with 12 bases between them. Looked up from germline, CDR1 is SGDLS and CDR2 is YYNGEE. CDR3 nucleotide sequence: TGTGCCAGCAGCGCCGGACACAGGGACACTGAAGCTTTCTTT. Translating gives CASSAGHRDTEAFF.

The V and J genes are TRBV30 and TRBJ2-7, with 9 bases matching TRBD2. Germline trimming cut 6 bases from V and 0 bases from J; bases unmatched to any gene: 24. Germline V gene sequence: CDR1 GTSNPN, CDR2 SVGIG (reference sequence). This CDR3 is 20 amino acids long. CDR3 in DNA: TGTGCCTGCGCATTCGGGGTGACTAGCGGCCCTTCAACCGCCTCCTACGAGCAGTACTTC. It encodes CACAFGVTSGPSTASYEQYF.

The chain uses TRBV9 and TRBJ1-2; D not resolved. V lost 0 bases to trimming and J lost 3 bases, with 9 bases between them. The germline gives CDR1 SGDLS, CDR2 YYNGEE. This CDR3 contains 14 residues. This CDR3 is CASSVAQEHYGYTF. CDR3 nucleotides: TGTGCCAGCAGCGTAGCCCAGGAACACTATGGCTACACCTTC.

The CDR3 region has the DNA TGTGCCTGGAGCAGGGGTCCGACTCGTTATGGCTACACCTTC. Translating gives CAWSRGPTRYGYTF. The V and J genes are TRBV30 and TRBJ1-2, with D maybe TRBD1 (6 bases). Per the germline V gene, CDR1 is GTSNPN and CDR2 is SVGIG (reference sequence). The CDR3 consists of 14 residues. Trimming stripped 3 bases from V and 5 bases from J, with 16 bases between.

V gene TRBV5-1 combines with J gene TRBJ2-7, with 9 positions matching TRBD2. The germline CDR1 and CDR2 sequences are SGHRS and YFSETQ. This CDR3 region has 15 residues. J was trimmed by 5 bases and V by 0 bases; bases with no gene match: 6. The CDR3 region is CASSLGYAGGDEQYF. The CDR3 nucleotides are TGCGCCAGCAGCTTGGGCTACGCGGGAGGGGACGAGCAGTACTTC.

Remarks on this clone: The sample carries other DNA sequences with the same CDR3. Here the CDR3 DNA reads TGTGCCAGCAGCGTAGGGGTGGGGGACACTGAAGCTTTCTTT. As protein: CASSVGVGDTEAFF. V usage is TRBV9 and J usage is TRBJ1-1; tentatively, D is TRBD1 (5 bases). In germline, CDR1 is SGDLS, CDR2 YYNGEE. The V and J ends lost 0 bases and 3 bases respectively, with 9 bases between them. The CDR3 is 14 amino acids.

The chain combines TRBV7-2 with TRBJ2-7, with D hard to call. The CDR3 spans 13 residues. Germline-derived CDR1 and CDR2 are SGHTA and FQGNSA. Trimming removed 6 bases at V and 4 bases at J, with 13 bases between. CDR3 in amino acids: CASSFARWYEQYF. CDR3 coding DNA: TGTGCCAGCAGTTTCGCCCGGTGGTACGAGCAGTACTTC.

CDR3 coding DNA: TGTGCCAGCAGTCCCATGGGACAGGGGCGTCGGGATGAAAAACTGTTTTTT. Encoded protein: CASSPMGQGRRDEKLFF. The chain is built from TRBV28 and TRBJ1-4; 10 positions match TRBD1. The ends lost 5 bases at V and 6 bases at J; junction bases unmatched: 12. The germline CDR1 and CDR2 sequences are MDHEN and SYDVKM. CDR3 length: 17 residues.

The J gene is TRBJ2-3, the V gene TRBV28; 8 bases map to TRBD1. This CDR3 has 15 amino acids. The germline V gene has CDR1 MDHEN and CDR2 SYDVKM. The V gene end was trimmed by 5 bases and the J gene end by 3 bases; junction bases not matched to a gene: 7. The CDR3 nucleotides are TGTGCCAGCAGTGCGACAGGGGATCGGACAGATACGCAGTATTTT. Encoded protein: CASSATGDRTDTQYF.